This TCR beta chain is drawn from a study of blood T cell repertoires in COVID-19. Per germline, CDR1 SGDLS and CDR2 YYNGEE. V was trimmed by 2 bases and J by 2 bases, leaving 11 bases between them. The CDR3 has 16 residues. Measured with immunoSEQ multiplex PCR; TCRdb has only the in-frame clones, and not every one. The data contain 50,000 to 65,000 clones, about 85% of them singletons. The chain combines TRBV9 with TRBJ2-6; D gene uncertain. Sequenced input: peripheral blood. The sequence derives from a man aged 40-55 years with active COVID-19. The CDR3 DNA sequence: TGTGCCAGCAGCGTCCGGGTTTTAGCTGGGGCCAACGTCCTGACTTTC. It specifies CASSVRVLAGANVLTF. The whole variable domain, filled in from reference TRBV9 and TRBJ2-6, reads DSGVTQTPKHLITATGQRVTLRCSPRSGDLSVYWYQQSLDQGLQFLIQYYNGEERAKGNILERFSAQQFPDLHSELNLSSLELGDSALYFCASSVRVLAGANVLTFGAGSRLTVL.